The 8 T cell receptor beta chains presented below share a single source sample, sequenced in a study of control samples from healthy donors and cancer patients. Using immunoSEQ multiplex PCR, the repertoire was profiled, and TCRdb retains in-frame clones only, with some absent. Found here are 150,000 to 200,000 clones, approximately 91% of them singletons; the top ten hold 2%. Sequencing used blood. Receptors originate from a middle-aged woman in good health.

V and J are TRBV18 and TRBJ2-7, with 7 bases matching TRBD1. Unmatched junction bases numbered 8, after V lost 3 bases and J lost 3 bases. The CDR3 runs to 15 residues. In germline, CDR1 is KGHSH, CDR2 LQKENI. The CDR3 loop reads CASSPSGQYGYEQYF. CDR3 in DNA: TGTGCCAGCTCACCCTCGGGACAGTACGGCTACGAGCAGTACTTC.

The chain joins TRBV18 to TRBJ2-7; 12 nucleotides line up with TRBD1. Looked up from germline, CDR1 is KGHSH and CDR2 is LQKENI. V was clipped by 2 bases and J by 6 bases; unmatched bases: 2. The CDR3 contains 14 residues. The DNA for the CDR3 is TGTGCCAGCTCACCAGGGACAGGGGGCCGCGAGCAGTACTTC. This encodes CASSPGTGGREQYF.

The CDR3 is CASSGGTHTTEDTQYF. The CDR3 DNA reads as TGTGCCAGCAGCGGCGGGACTCATACCACGGAAGATACGCAGTATTTT. This sequence joins TRBV2 and TRBJ2-3, with D possibly matching TRBD2 (6 bases). The CDR3 spans 16 residues. Per the germline V gene, CDR1 is SNHLY and CDR2 is FYNNEI. With 6 bases removed from V and 5 bases from J, the gap between germline ends came to 21 bases.

This sequence joins TRBV7-2 and TRBJ2-2, with D possibly matching TRBD2 (7 bases). Trimming cost V 9 bases and J 4 bases, with 9 bases left between them. Germline CDR1 SGHTA, CDR2 FQGNSA. The CDR3 is made up of 12 amino acids. The CDR3 bases are TGTGCCAGTAGGGGGGGCACCGGGGAGCTGTTTTTT. It is translated as CASRGGTGELFF.

This chain uses TRBV5-1 with TRBJ1-1, with D perhaps TRBD1 (6 bases). This CDR3 comprises 15 residues. Germline CDR1 and CDR2: SGHRS and YFSETQ. V was trimmed by 4 bases and J by 5 bases, leaving 18 bases between them. This CDR3 reads CASSVWWGRETEAFF. The CDR3, as DNA: TGCGCCAGCAGCGTATGGTGGGGGCGCGAGACTGAAGCTTTCTTT.

The CDR3 spells CASSMGAGGNTIYF. In DNA, the CDR3 is TGTGCCAGCAGTATGGGGGCCGGTGGAAACACCATATATTTT. The rearrangement joins TRBV2 to TRBJ1-3; TRBD1 is a possible D gene (6 bases). This CDR3 has 14 amino acids. The germline V gene has CDR1 SNHLY and CDR2 FYNNEI. With 5 bases removed from V and 3 bases from J, the gap between germline ends came to 11 bases.

The chain carries TRBV5-6 and TRBJ2-3; the D gene could be TRBD1 or TRBD2 (6 bases each). Germline CDR1 is SGHDT and CDR2 is YYEEEE. V was shortened by 2 bases and J by 2 bases, with 9 bases between the two germline ends. The CDR3 extends over 14 amino acids. The CDR3 protein is CASSFRGVTDTQYF. In nucleotides, the CDR3 is TGTGCCAGCAGCTTTAGGGGGGTCACAGATACGCAGTATTTT.

This sequence joins TRBV29-1 and TRBJ1-1; maybe TRBD1 (6 bases). Germline CDR1 reads SQVTM; CDR2 reads ANQGSEA. The germline V and J ends were trimmed by 3 bases and 5 bases, with 19 bases remaining between them. CDR3 length: 15 amino acids. The CDR3 DNA sequence: TGCAGCGTTGAGGGCACAGGGCTTGAGGGTACTGAAGCTTTCTTT. Translated: CSVEGTGLEGTEAFF.